This TCR beta chain was captured by sequencing in a study of cytomegalovirus exposure and HLA in healthy donors (dated by TCRdb to 2016 to 2017). With respect to the entire study: According to an earlier analysis of a few hundred of the donors, 150 million to 200 million T cells yielded over 100 million unique TCR beta sequences and around 280 Gb of sequence data. A later analysis re-analyzed previously published TCR beta repertoires from about 730 donors and added high-resolution HLA genotyping to study TCR occurrence patterns. Besides the first cohort of more than 650 subjects, a separate validation cohort made up of roughly 120 different subjects was used. To predict cytomegalovirus infection status, the study combined high-throughput TCR immunosequencing, statistical association of individual TCRs with disease status, and machine learning. Across some 400 genotyped donors of the cohort, an average of about 240,000 unique TCR beta nucleotide sequences per donor were sequenced, and 15% to 20% of those sequences were non-productive. HLA typing included class I and class II loci at four-digit resolution. The study was designed to test whether signatures of past pathogen exposure could be identified by cataloging public T cell receptors. Donor age, sex, ethnicity and CMV serostatus were collected together with the repertoire data. To decide whether each TCR beta V gene segment behaved as functional or pseudogenic, an earlier analysis of several hundred of the donors relied on high-throughput TCR beta sequencing. Every repertoire in the discovery cohort had been generated on one and the same sequencing platform. Rather than drawing on any new phenotypic data, the later analysis identified candidate immune exposures from TCR beta sequences and the way those sequences occurred across donors. Among the roughly 410 genotyped donors, approximately 81% belonged to the genetic ancestry cluster associated with self-reported Caucasian donors. An early release covering approximately 600 HLA-typed donors comprised about 300 gigabases of sequencing data and around 86 million unique TCR sequences. A later genetic analysis took genome-wide SNP genotypes for about 65% of the 666 donors and used that subset as a discovery cohort. About five DR-DQ haplotypes were treated as single units for association and clustering because of strong linkage in the cohort. The study profiled the T cell repertoires of hundreds of subjects by immunosequencing and related them to cytomegalovirus serostatus. The number of typed donors differed by locus: roughly 620-630 for A, B, C, DRB1 and DQB1; 500 to 550 for DQA1; some 590 for DPA1; and roughly 470 for DPB1. What the study reported, not specific to this receptor: In vitro tests confirmed that three of the cytomegalovirus-associated TCR beta chains recognize cytomegalovirus antigens. The only immune exposure information available for the cohort was CMV serostatus. Compared with the roughly 670-donor mean, donors in an Asian-associated ancestry cluster had fewer N-insertions in productive TCRs, according to a later genetic analysis. A later analysis found that HLA-associated TCR beta chains were more clonally expanded and had lower generation probabilities than equally common non-associated chains. In the study, approximately 160 TCR beta chains were listed as associated with cytomegalovirus. The classifier was reported to diagnose cytomegalovirus status with high specificity and sensitivity in both the original and validation cohorts. Only TCR beta chains were sequenced in this cohort, and the absence of alpha or paired-chain data limited detectable features. According to a later analysis, parvovirus B19, influenza, CMV and Epstein-Barr virus appeared linked to several top co-occurrence clusters. Presence/absence analyses assumed roughly uniform sequencing depth across donors, an assumption that may not hold. Because counts were too low, 15 to 20 rarely observed V segments, including chromosome 9 orphons, were left out of the earlier analysis of some 640 of the donors. Strong co-occurrence of HLA alleles, especially DR and DQ, made assigning TCR associations to individual alleles difficult. An association between a missense DCLRE1C variant and V-gene and J-gene trimming of TCR beta chains was found in a later genetic analysis and replicated in an independent cohort. A later analysis found that TCR association rates varied across HLA loci, with DRB1 alleles showing the most associated TCRs and HLA-C alleles the fewest. A group of highly shared sequence variants was considered likely to be a technical artifact of the sequencing pipeline. While some public TCRs were present in many individuals, most TCR sequences turned up only very rarely across donors. Broadly in line with IMGT annotations, most TCR beta V segments showed up in productive rearrangements about 87% or about 30% of the time in an earlier analysis of 450 to 750 of the donors. In a later analysis, more than 15,000 TCR beta sequences were associated with specific HLA alleles at a false discovery rate of 0.05. A further reported finding was that TCR beta sequences accurately predicted the HLA-A and HLA-B alleles for most subjects in the first cohort. The authors suggested that the approach could potentially be generalized to other disease states and immunological phenotypes. Linkage disequilibrium might explain the correlated functional status among segregating V segments, but an unknown experimental factor could not be ruled out. Because HLA typing was unavailable for some donors at each locus, only the typed subset was used in association tests. According to a later analysis, most CMV-associated TCR beta chains appeared to be HLA-restricted, and the HLA associations seemed to be driven largely by CMV exposure. Some IMGT-functional V segments, including TRBV6-2 and TRBV6-3, could not be distinguished by the 87-base-pair reads and were therefore excluded.

A word on this clone: Its antigen is currently not known. There are no base qualities to consult, and no much larger clone falls within one base.

V loses 2 bases of germline sequence and J loses 1 base, and the interval between the two ends is 7 bases. As encoded in the germline V gene, CDR1 is SGHDT while CDR2 is YYEEEE. The CDR3 holds 13 amino acids from the cysteine to the phenylalanine. Solely the CDR3 DNA is kept, with 39 bases framed from the first base. The cohort was made up of 666 healthy bone marrow donors. At the time of sampling, every cohort member was nominally healthy, though immune exposures that went unrecorded were likely present. The donor tested CMV seronegative and was one of the 352 seronegative cohort members. A peripheral blood sample was collected from each donor, and TCR beta sequencing was performed on peripheral blood mononuclear cells. Genomic DNA extraction from the blood cell samples was performed with the Qiagen DNeasy Blood Extraction Kit. Receptor libraries were prepared by the immunoSEQ multiplex PCR assay. For the multiplex PCR, a mixture combining 60 forward primers for TCR Vbeta segments and 13 reverse primers for TCR Jbeta segments was used. The CDR3 region of rearranged TCR beta genes was amplified from genomic DNA by a multiplex PCR assay. The Illumina HiSeq System was used to sequence the amplified TCR beta libraries as 87-base-pair reads. Processing in the source paper ran as follows. Across the 670 or so repertoires, a later analysis counted roughly 84 million unique TCR beta chains, some 11 million of which were shared by at least two donors. Raw reads were error-corrected and collapsed into unique sequences with a nearest-neighbor algorithm that merged closely related sequences to remove PCR and sequencing errors. To assign V, D and J gene segments, CDR3 sequences were aligned to IMGT reference sequences. For a sequence to be retained, at least a six-nucleotide match to both a V gene segment and a J gene segment was required. Rearrangements were classified as productive when the CDR3 lacked stop codons and remained in frame with V and J, and all other rearrangements were classified as non-productive. Following IMGT convention, CDR3 was defined as the stretch from the second conserved V-encoded cysteine up to the conserved J-encoded phenylalanine. The earlier analysis of about 570 of the donors excluded any sequence lacking an unambiguous match to a single V gene segment. In an earlier analysis of more than 500 of the donors, a V segment was called functional when productive rearrangements were above 56.7%, and segregating when the standard deviation between donors exceeded 5%. A statistical classification framework was built to diagnose cytomegalovirus status from the catalog of TCR beta chain sequences. A later analysis assigned V and J genes by comparing TCR nucleotide sequences with IMGT/GENE-DB human TR gene sequences. Using the TCRdist pipeline, a later analysis assigned CDR3 sequences along with most-parsimonious VDJ recombination scenarios. In a later analysis, every TCR beta chain was defined by the combination of its CDR3 amino acid sequence and its V-gene family, and reads without a unique V-gene family were dropped. A later analysis removed several hundred highly shared, low-generation-probability nucleotide sequences to deal with suspected cross-contamination and a sequencing artifact. In a later analysis, a clonal expansion index was calculated for each public chain from normalized within-repertoire ranks of inferred template counts. In a later analysis, generation probabilities were computed with a VDJ recombination model fitted to out-of-frame rearrangements, and the resulting probabilities were checked against IGoR. In a later analysis, hypergeometric tests were used to score TCR-TCR, TCR-HLA and TCR-CMV co-occurrence, with a repertoire-size bias correction applied to TCR pairs. In a later analysis, false discovery rates were estimated by permuting HLA or CMV assignments 20 times. In a later analysis, co-occurring TCRs were grouped using DBSCAN, with TCRdist sequence similarity added in when clustering inside HLA-allele-positive subsets. Repertoires with fewer than 30,000 or more than 120,000 public chains, plus five repertoires with anomalous nucleotide sharing, were excluded from co-occurrence clustering. What TCRdb holds here is the immuneACCESS table cut down to in-frame rearrangements. Part of the clones is not present; checked against another copy, under half of the missing clones reflect an unresolved V gene, and the others are unexplained. V and J calls and clone size come straight from that table; D and trimming were deduced from the DNA. For this sample there are approximately 170,000 clones; 68% appear just once. The ten largest make up approximately 1.5% of the sample.

Sequenced input: PBMCs. This clonotype originated in a man aged 50 to 60 in good health and CMV-seronegative. The sequence is built from TRBV5-6 and TRBJ2-7; the D segment could be TRBD2, given 6 matching bases. For the CDR3, the sequence is CASSFGGSYEQYF. The bases are TGTGCCAGCAGCTTCGGGGGATCCTACGAGCAGTACTTC.